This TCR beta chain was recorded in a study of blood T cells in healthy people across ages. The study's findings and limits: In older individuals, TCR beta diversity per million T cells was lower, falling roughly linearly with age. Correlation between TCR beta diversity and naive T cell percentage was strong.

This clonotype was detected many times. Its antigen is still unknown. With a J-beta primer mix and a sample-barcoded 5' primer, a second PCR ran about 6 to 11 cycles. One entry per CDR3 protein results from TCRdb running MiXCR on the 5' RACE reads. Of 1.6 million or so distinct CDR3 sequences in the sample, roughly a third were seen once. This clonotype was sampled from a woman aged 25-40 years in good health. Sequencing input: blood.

The chain's CDR3 is CASSGDRGHEQYF. CDR3 bases: TGTGCCAGCAGTGGGGACAGGGGACACGAGCAGTACTTC. The V and J genes are TRBV12-3 or TRBV12-4 and TRBJ2-7, with TRBD1 identical over 10 bases. The CDR3 runs to 13 residues. V was clipped by 5 bases and J by 5 bases; unmatched bases: 3.